This TCR beta chain appears in the sequencing data of a study of blood T cell repertoires in COVID-19. Study-level background: Samples of COVID-19 (acute and convalescent) were obtained from the United States, Italy and Spain. From T cells, B-cell-depleted T cells, or PBMCs came the material, which was cDNA or gDNA.

CDR3 size: 14 residues. V was clipped by 0 bases and J by 3 bases, with 10 bases between them. Authors' data handling: For nucleated cells, counts were estimated from reference gene primer amplification. Only in-frame clones appear in the TCRdb table, and some are missing; sequencing was by immunoSEQ multiplex PCR. The D gene and trimming were derived from the DNA, and the V and J assignments and clone size from that table. The table has 88,000 or so clones, approximately 86% seen once. This receptor was obtained from a man aged 55 to 70 with acute or convalescent COVID-19. Sequences were obtained from peripheral blood. The gene calls are TRBV5-3 and TRBJ2-7; the D gene is possibly TRBD2 (5 bases). TRBV5-3 is marked as an open reading frame, function uncertain. CDR3 region: CARSLAPGSYEQYF. CDR3 in DNA: TGTGCCAGAAGCTTGGCCCCGGGGAGCTACGAGCAGTACTTC.